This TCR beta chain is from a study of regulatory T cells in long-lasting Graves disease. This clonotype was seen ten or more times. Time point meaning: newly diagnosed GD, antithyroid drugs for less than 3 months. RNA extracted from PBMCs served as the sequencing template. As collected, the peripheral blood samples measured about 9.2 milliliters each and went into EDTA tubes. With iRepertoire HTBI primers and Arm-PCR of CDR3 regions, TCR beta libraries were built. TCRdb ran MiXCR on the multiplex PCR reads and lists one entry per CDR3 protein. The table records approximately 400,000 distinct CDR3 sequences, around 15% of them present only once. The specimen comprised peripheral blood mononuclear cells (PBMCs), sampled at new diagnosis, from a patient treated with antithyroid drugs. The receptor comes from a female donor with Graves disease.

This CDR3 is CASSPGQGEGYGYTF. The CDR3 DNA reads as TGTGCCAGCTCACCGGGACAGGGTGAGGGCTATGGCTACACCTTC. The chain links TRBV18 to TRBJ1-2, with TRBD1 identical over 9 bases. V shed 3 bases, J shed 4 bases, and the junction held 6 bases outside the gene matches. Germline values: CDR1 KGHSH, CDR2 LQKENI. This CDR3 region has 15 residues.